The 21 T cell receptor beta chains in this list originate from one sample, sequenced in a study of Graves' ophthalmopathy and Graves' hyperthyroidism (dated by TCRdb to about 2018). The sequencer listed for this sample is Illumina HiSeq 2000. For repertoire sequencing, the TCR beta CDR3 regions were amplified from RNA transcripts. The first round was an RT-PCR using HTBI primers with the Qiagen OneStep RT-PCR kit, and this first round was followed by a second-round multiplex PCR, then size selection and purification. TCRdb reworked the public reads: Q25 trimming with fastp, MiXCR clone assembly, productive beta chains retained. Merged by CDR3 protein, the rows form single entries marked with the most common genes and DNA. The sample yields approximately 700,000 distinct CDR3 sequences; around 40% were counted once. The ten most abundant clones make up approximately 43% of the sample. Input material: peripheral blood. The receptor source for this set is an adult man with Graves' ophthalmopathy.

This clonotype was detected many times. This sequence joins TRBV29-1 and TRBJ1-6; 8 bases map to TRBD1. The length of the CDR3 is 13 residues. V was pared by 5 bases and J by 7 bases, with 4 bases of the junction left unmatched. Germline-derived CDR1 and CDR2 are SQVTM and ANQGSEA. This CDR3 is CSVLTGGNSPLHF. CDR3 nucleotides: TGCAGCGTTTTAACAGGGGGGAATTCACCCCTCCACTTT. Together with reference TRBV29-1 and TRBJ1-6, the CDR3 gives the full variable domain: SAVISQKPSRDICQRGTSLTIQCQVDSQVTMMFWYRQQPGQSLTLIATANQGSEATYESGFVIDKFPISRPNLTFSTLTVSNMSPEDSSIYLCSVLTGGNSPLHFGNGTRLTVT.

The CDR3 region has the DNA TGTGCCAGCAGCCCTCCGGGACACCCCCCCGAGCAGTACTTC. Protein sequence: CASSPPGHPPEQYF. This rearrangement joins TRBV7-9 to TRBJ2-7; D is possibly TRBD1 (6 bases). Trimming took 5 bases from V and 6 from J, leaving 17 bases between them. The CDR3 totals 14 residues. The V gene's germline CDR1 is SEHNR and CDR2 FQNEAQ (reference sequence).

Ten or more counts support this clonotype. The V gene is TRBV2, the J gene TRBJ1-1; maybe TRBD1 (6 bases). The CDR3 has 13 residues. V was clipped by 6 bases and J by 2 bases, with 10 bases between them. The germline V gene has CDR1 SNHLY and CDR2 FYNNEI. The CDR3 coding sequence is TGTGCCAGCAGGGACAGTAGAAACACTGAAGCTTTCTTT. It translates to CASRDSRNTEAFF.

The gene calls are TRBV10-3 and TRBJ2-7; 7 bases are shared with TRBD2. With 4 bases clipped from V and 0 bases from J, the junction kept 6 bases outside the gene matches. There are 15 residues in the CDR3. From germline, CDR1 is ENHRY and CDR2 SYGVKD. The CDR3 DNA sequence: TGTGCCATCAGTGGGCTAGCGGTCAGCTCCTACGAGCAGTACTTC. Protein product: CAISGLAVSSYEQYF.

The CDR3 is CRPTAGGNKETQYF. The CDR3 DNA is TGCAGACCGACAGCGGGAGGGAATAAAGAGACCCAGTACTTC. This chain uses TRBV20-1 with TRBJ2-5, with TRBD2 matching 10 bases. Germline V lookup: CDR1 DFQATT, CDR2 SNEGSKA (reference sequence). The CDR3 is 14 residues long.

This chain joins TRBV6-6 and TRBJ2-7; D remains ambiguous. V lost 0 bases and J lost 6, with 9 bases in between. CDR3 length: 13 residues. CDR1 MNHNY and CDR2 SVGAGI come from the germline V gene (reference sequence). The CDR3 DNA sequence: TGTGCCAGCAGTTACTCGAAAGGGTTCGAGCAGTACTTC. This sequence encodes CASSYSKGFEQYF.

The chain employs TRBV10-3 and TRBJ1-1; no clear D. CDR1 is ENHRY, CDR2 SYGVKD, per germline. This CDR3 has 14 residues. Trimming shortened V by 6 bases and J by 4 bases, and 15 bases separated the two germline ends. For the CDR3, the DNA is TGTGCCATCAGCGAGGTGGGTTGGGTCACTGAAGCTTTCTTT. This encodes CAISEVGWVTEAFF.

This clonotype was seen only a few times. The V call is TRBV7-8, the J call TRBJ2-7; TRBD2 is a possible D gene (6 bases). Trimming shortened V by 0 bases and J by 3 bases, and 9 bases separated the two germline ends. The CDR3 extends over 14 amino acids. The V gene's germline CDR1 is SGHVS and CDR2 FQNEAQ. The DNA for the CDR3 is TGTGCCAGCAGCTTAGCGACTAGTATCTACGAGCAGTACTTC. It codes for CASSLATSIYEQYF.

The chain recombines TRBV19 with TRBJ2-7; 14 nucleotides agree with TRBD2. Germline V gene lookup returns CDR1 LNHDA and CDR2 SQIVND (reference sequence). The CDR3 runs 16 residues. V shed 4 bases and J 4 bases; nucleotides not matched to a gene: 6. DNA of the CDR3: TGTGCCAGTAGTAGTCGTGGGACTAGCGGGAGTTACGAGCAGTACTTC. Translating it yields CASSSRGTSGSYEQYF.

The chain combines TRBV12-3 or TRBV12-4 with TRBJ1-1; D unresolved. CDR3 size: 14 residues. V was cut by 3 bases and J by 6 bases, with 14 bases left in between. This CDR3 is CASSFGRITAEAFF. CDR3 DNA sequence: TGTGCCAGCAGTTTTGGTCGGATTACTGCTGAAGCTTTCTTT.

This clonotype occurred a few times. This chain links TRBV12-3 or TRBV12-4 with TRBJ1-1; D gene unclear. With 6 bases removed from V and 12 bases from J, the gap between germline ends came to 11 bases. The CDR3 loop spans 10 amino acids. This CDR3 reads CASSPFGTFF. In DNA, the CDR3 is TGTGCCAGCAGCCCATTCGGGACTTTCTTT.

The chain recombines TRBV15 with TRBJ2-5; D remains unclear. Trimming cost V 0 bases and J 5 bases, with 10 bases left between them. This CDR3 is 14 amino acids long. The V gene's germline CDR1 is LNHNV and CDR2 YYDKDF (reference sequence). The CDR3 sequence is CATSRDQPMETQYF. The CDR3 DNA is TGTGCCACCAGCAGAGATCAACCCATGGAGACCCAGTACTTC.

This chain joins TRBV10-3 and TRBJ2-7; the match to TRBD1 covers 7 bases. Germline trimming cut 5 bases from V and 0 bases from J; bases unmatched to any gene: 4. The germline gives CDR1 ENHRY, CDR2 SYGVKD. The CDR3 contains 14 residues. In nucleotides, the CDR3 is TGTGCCATCAGTCCACAGGGGATCTCCTACGAGCAGTACTTC. It is translated as CAISPQGISYEQYF.

This clonotype has ten or more counts. The V call is TRBV7-2, the J call TRBJ1-5; D not resolved. The V end lost 5 bases, the J end lost 0 bases, and 8 bases lay between the germline ends. Germline assignment: CDR1 SGHTA and CDR2 FQGNSA. This CDR3 is built from 14 residues. CDR3 nucleotides: TGTGCCAGCAGCCCATTCTATAGCAATCAGCCCCAGCATTTT. It codes for CASSPFYSNQPQHF.

The chain couples TRBV7-9 to TRBJ1-1; 7 nucleotides agree with TRBD1. Germline CDR1 and CDR2: SEHNR and FQNEAQ (reference sequence). This CDR3 comprises 14 residues. With 3 bases clipped from V and 1 base from J, the junction kept 2 bases outside the gene matches. The CDR3 region is CASSLGQWNTEAFF. CDR3 DNA sequence: TGTGCCAGCAGCTTGGGACAGTGGAACACTGAAGCTTTCTTT.

This clonotype was recorded a few times. The chain carries TRBV6-2 or TRBV6-3 and TRBJ1-2, with D maybe TRBD1 (6 bases). V was clipped by 6 bases and J by 12 bases, with 23 bases between them. The germline V gene has CDR1 MNHEY and CDR2 SVGEGT. This CDR3 is 14 amino acids long. DNA for the CDR3: TGTGCCAGCAGCCCCCTGGGGGCAGGCCGACAAGACACCTTC. This codes for CASSPLGAGRQDTF.

The chain joins TRBV25-1 to TRBJ2-2; possibly TRBD2 for D (6 bases). The CDR3 has 17 residues. Germline CDR1 is MGHDK and CDR2 is SYGVNS. Trimming removed 6 bases from V and 4 bases from J, with 21 bases in between. CDR3 bases: TGTGCCAGCAGCCAAACTCCCGGGGGTTCAAGCACCGGGGAGCTGTTTTTT. It codes for CASSQTPGGSSTGELFF. Full variable domain (outside the CDR3, taken from reference TRBV25-1 and TRBJ2-2): EADIYQTPRYLVIGTGKKITLECSQTMGHDKMYWYQQDPGMELHLIHYSYGVNSTEKGDLSSESTVSRIRTEHFPLTLESARPSHTSQYLCASSQTPGGSSTGELFFGEGSRLTVL.

This clonotype was observed many times. The chain has TRBV14 and TRBJ2-5; tentative D call: TRBD1 (6 bases). There are 15 residues in the CDR3. Per the germline V gene, CDR1 is SGHDN and CDR2 is FVKESK. Trimming took 3 bases from V and 4 from J, leaving 15 bases between them. In DNA, the CDR3 is TGTGCCAGCAGCCACGGGGACACCACTCGAGAGACCCAGTACTTC. As protein: CASSHGDTTRETQYF.

At least ten counts were recorded for this clonotype. This chain joins TRBV20-1 and TRBJ1-5; D is undetermined. CDR3 length: 13 amino acids. Trimming shortened V by 3 bases and J by 4 bases, and 10 bases separated the two germline ends. Germline lookup yields CDR1 DFQATT and CDR2 SNEGSKA (reference sequence). The CDR3: CSARLPKNQPQHF. The DNA for the CDR3 is TGCAGTGCTAGGCTTCCCAAGAATCAGCCCCAGCATTTT.

This clonotype has ten or more counts. This chain links TRBV10-1 with TRBJ1-1, with TRBD1 identical over 8 bases. The germline V gene has CDR1 WNHNN and CDR2 SYGVQD (reference sequence). This CDR3 comprises 12 residues. V gave up 6 bases and J gave up 9 bases; unmatched junction bases: 6. The CDR3 region has the DNA TGCGCCAGCAGCCGGCCAGGGGGCCAAGCTTTCTTT. Translation gives CASSRPGGQAFF.

This rearrangement joins TRBV9 to TRBJ1-1; tentative D call: TRBD1 (6 bases). This CDR3 region has 15 residues. The germline V and J ends were trimmed by 4 bases and 5 bases, with 18 bases remaining between them. Germline CDR1 SGDLS, CDR2 YYNGEE. The CDR3 sequence is CASSQDNRVGTEAFF. The CDR3 DNA reads as TGTGCCAGCAGCCAAGATAACAGGGTCGGGACTGAAGCTTTCTTT.